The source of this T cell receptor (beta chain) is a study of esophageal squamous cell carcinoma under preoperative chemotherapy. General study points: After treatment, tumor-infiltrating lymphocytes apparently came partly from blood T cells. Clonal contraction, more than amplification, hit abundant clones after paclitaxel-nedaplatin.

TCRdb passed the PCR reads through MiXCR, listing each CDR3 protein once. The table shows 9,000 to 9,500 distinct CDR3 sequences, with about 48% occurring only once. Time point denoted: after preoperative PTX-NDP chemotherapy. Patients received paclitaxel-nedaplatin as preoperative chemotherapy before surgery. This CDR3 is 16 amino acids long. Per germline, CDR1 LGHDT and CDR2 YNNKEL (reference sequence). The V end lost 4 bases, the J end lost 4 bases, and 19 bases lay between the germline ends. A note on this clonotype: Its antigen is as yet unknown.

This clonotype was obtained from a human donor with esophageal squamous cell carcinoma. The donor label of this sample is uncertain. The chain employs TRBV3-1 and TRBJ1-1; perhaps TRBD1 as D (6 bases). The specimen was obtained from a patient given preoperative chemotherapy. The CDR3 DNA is TGTGCCAGCAGCCTCAGGGGTGGGGGAGTGGGCACTGAAGCTTTCTTT. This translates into CASSLRGGGVGTEAFF.